What follows are 25 T cell receptor beta chains derived from one specimen sequenced in a study of blood T cell repertoires in COVID-19. Assay used: immunoSEQ multiplex PCR; TCRdb lists only in-frame clones, some missing. The repertoire includes about 190,000 clones, 80% to 85% of them detected once, and roughly 3.1% sits in the top ten. The sample taken for sequencing was PBMCs or T cells enriched from blood (not recorded which). The receptor source for this set is a woman in her 30s who had been exposed to COVID-19.

The rearrangement uses TRBV6-6 and TRBJ2-7; 9 nucleotides agree with TRBD1. The germline V gene has CDR1 MNHNY and CDR2 SVGAGI (reference sequence). The CDR3 has 15 amino acids. J was trimmed by 4 bases and V by 4 bases; bases with no gene match: 8. The CDR3 DNA follows: TGTGCCAGCAGTTTAGGACAGGGGCAAGCGTACGAGCAGTACTTC. It specifies CASSLGQGQAYEQYF.

The chain has TRBV30 and TRBJ2-5; D call uncertain. Per germline, CDR1 GTSNPN and CDR2 SVGIG (reference sequence). This CDR3 is 12 amino acids long. V was cut by 3 bases and J by 4 bases, with 9 bases left in between. The CDR3 reads CAWRADGETQYF. The CDR3, as DNA: TGTGCCTGGAGGGCGGATGGAGAGACCCAGTACTTC.

This rearrangement joins TRBV13 to TRBJ1-5; 10 bases line up with TRBD1. Germline-derived CDR1 and CDR2 are PRHDT and FYEKMQ (reference sequence). The J segment lost 6 bases and the V segment lost 0 bases, leaving 2 bases of the junction unmatched. The CDR3 sequence is 15 residues long. The CDR3 protein is CASSLGGTGVQPQHF. The CDR3, as DNA: TGTGCCAGCAGCTTAGGTGGGACAGGGGTTCAGCCCCAGCATTTT.

This chain links TRBV14 with TRBJ2-3, with TRBD2 matching 7 bases. The J segment lost 6 bases and the V segment lost 3 bases, leaving 15 bases of the junction unmatched. Germline-derived CDR1 and CDR2 are SGHDN and FVKESK. This CDR3 is 17 amino acids long. CDR3 sequence reads: CASSHLLAAGLRDTQYF. Written as DNA, the CDR3 is TGTGCCAGCAGCCACTTGCTAGCGGCGGGCCTTAGGGATACGCAGTATTTT.

The chain combines TRBV7-2 with TRBJ1-5; D is unclear. CDR1 is SGHTA, CDR2 FQGNSA, per germline. The length of the CDR3 is 14 residues. V lost 4 bases and J 0 bases, leaving 7 bases between the germline ends. CDR3 DNA sequence: TGTGCCAGCAGCTCCCCGGGTAGCAATCAGCCCCAGCATTTT. This translates into CASSSPGSNQPQHF. The full variable domain, in which reference TRBV7-2 and TRBJ1-5 provide the parts outside the CDR3, is GAGVSQSPSNKVTEKGKDVELRCDPISGHTALYWYRQSLGQGLEFLIYFQGNSAPDKSGLPSDRFSAERTGGSVSTLTIQRTQQEDSAVYLCASSSPGSNQPQHFGDGTRLSIL.

This rearrangement joins TRBV10-2 to TRBJ2-5; no definite D call. The germline gives CDR1 WSHSY, CDR2 SAAADI. CDR3 length equals 12 residues. Trimming removed 4 bases at V and 2 bases at J, with 5 bases between. CDR3 DNA sequence: TGCGCCAGCAGTGCACGGCAAGAGACCCAGTACTTC. It encodes CASSARQETQYF.

The rearrangement joins TRBV19 to TRBJ1-2; D is perhaps TRBD1 (6 bases). Germline CDR1 is LNHDA and CDR2 is SQIVND (reference sequence). This CDR3 spans 14 amino acids. V dropped 5 bases and J dropped 2 bases, with 12 bases sitting between them. The CDR3 spells CASSPRQDNYGYTF. CDR3 nucleotides: TGTGCCAGTAGTCCGCGACAGGACAACTATGGCTACACCTTC.

A remark on this clone: A read error may account for a junction end that differs from germline. This chain links TRBV11-2 with TRBJ2-3; 8 nucleotides agree with TRBD2. CDR1 SGHAT and CDR2 FQNNGV come from the germline V gene. This CDR3 has 15 residues. The CDR3 is CASSLTRTSKDTQYF. DNA for the CDR3: TGTGCCAGCAGCTTAACAAGGACTAGCAAAGATACGCAGTATTTT.

This clone was picked up one time. As DNA, the CDR3 is TGCGCCAGCAGCCATCAGGGGGGCCTTAACTATGGCTACACCTTC. It yields the protein CASSHQGGLNYGYTF. The chain carries TRBV4-3 and TRBJ1-2; 7 nucleotides line up with TRBD1. Losses at the gene ends were 3 bases for V and 1 base for J; bases not matched to a gene: 5. Germline V gene lookup returns CDR1 LGHNA and CDR2 YSLEER. The CDR3 runs to 15 residues.

This clone has just a few counts. This chain uses TRBV30 with TRBJ1-1, with D possibly matching TRBD1 (5 bases). Germline CDR1 reads GTSNPN; CDR2 reads SVGIG (reference sequence). The V end lost 3 bases, the J end lost 8 bases, and 16 bases lay between the germline ends. CDR3 length equals 13 residues. CDR3 bases: TGTGCCTGGAGGGCCTCTGGACAACGAGAAGCTTTCTTT. Translating gives CAWRASGQREAFF.

The rearrangement uses TRBV11-2 and TRBJ2-2; 7 bases fit TRBD2. Germline assignment: CDR1 SGHAT and CDR2 FQNNGV. Trimming cost V 5 bases and J 4 bases; bases outside gene matches: 10. The CDR3 is 16 amino acids. The CDR3 sequence: CASSRQTSLGTGELFF. In DNA form, the CDR3 reads TGTGCCAGCAGCCGTCAGACTAGCTTGGGCACCGGGGAGCTGTTTTTT.

This sequence joins TRBV6-1 and TRBJ1-2; TRBD1 agrees at 7 bases. J lost 3 bases, V lost 2 bases, and 15 bases had no gene match. Looked up from germline, CDR1 is MNHNS and CDR2 is SASEGT. This CDR3 contains 18 residues. The CDR3 nucleotides read TGTGCCAGCAGTGAACCCGGCTCGATAGGGGGCAGGGACTATGGCTACACCTTC. It encodes CASSEPGSIGGRDYGYTF.

The chain is built from TRBV5-4 and TRBJ2-3; 8 bases are a match to TRBD2. Germline-derived CDR1 and CDR2 are SGHNT and YYREEE (reference sequence). V dropped 1 base and J dropped 4; count of bases not matched to a gene: 8. This CDR3 region has 16 residues. CDR3 DNA: TGTGCCAGCAGCTTGTGGGGCACGGGACTAGCAGATACGCAGTATTTT. Its protein is CASSLWGTGLADTQYF.

J is TRBJ2-7 and V is TRBV6-5; D perhaps matches TRBD1 (6 bases). Between the trimmed V and J ends, which lost 0 bases and 5 bases, there was a span of 17 bases. The CDR3 contains 16 residues. From germline, CDR1 is MNHEY and CDR2 SVGAGI. The CDR3 is CASSYSGALLSDEQYF. Written as DNA, the CDR3 is TGTGCCAGCAGTTACTCGGGGGCCCTTCTATCCGACGAGCAGTACTTC.

This clone was found once. The rearrangement joins TRBV5-6 to TRBJ1-1; D is ambiguous. CDR3 length: 13 amino acids. The ends were cut back, 3 bases at V and 10 bases at J, with 16 bases in the middle. Germline V CDR1 and CDR2: SGHDT, YYEEEE. The CDR3 sequence: CASSSRPGGGAFF. The CDR3 coding sequence is TGTGCCAGCAGCTCCCGTCCCGGTGGAGGAGCTTTCTTT.

The rearrangement joins TRBV19 to TRBJ1-3; D may be TRBD1 (5 bases). The CDR3 contains 15 residues. Germline CDR1 LNHDA, CDR2 SQIVND (reference sequence). The V and J ends lost 3 bases and 0 bases respectively, with 9 bases between them. The CDR3 is CASSIGHFSGNTIYF. For the CDR3, the DNA is TGTGCCAGTAGTATCGGACATTTCTCTGGAAACACCATATATTTT. Full variable domain (outside the CDR3, taken from reference TRBV19 and TRBJ1-3): DGGITQSPKYLFRKEGQNVTLSCEQNLNHDAMYWYRQDPGQGLRLIYYSQIVNDFQKGDIAEGYSVSREKKESFPLTVTSAQKNPTAFYLCASSIGHFSGNTIYFGEGSWLTVV.

The chain employs TRBV30 and TRBJ1-6, with TRBD1 matching 8 bases. V shed 2 bases, J shed 10 bases, and the junction held 7 bases outside the gene matches. The germline V gene has CDR1 GTSNPN and CDR2 SVGIG (reference sequence). This CDR3 contains 14 residues. The CDR3 here is CAWSPDRGDSPLHF. The CDR3 coding sequence is TGTGCCTGGAGTCCCGACAGGGGAGACTCACCCCTCCACTTT.

This chain uses TRBV24-1 with TRBJ2-1; TRBD1 matches 8 bases. The CDR3 loop spans 13 amino acids. V gave up 7 bases and J gave up 10 bases; unmatched junction bases: 8. Germline loops: CDR1 KGHDR, CDR2 SFDVKD. DNA of the CDR3: TGTGCCACCAGCGGACAGGGACGGACGGAGCAGTTCTTC. Its protein product is CATSGQGRTEQFF.

The V call is TRBV7-9, the J call TRBJ2-3; D is perhaps TRBD2 (5 bases). Trimming cost V 5 bases and J 0 bases, with 18 bases left between them. This CDR3 is built from 17 residues. Germline loops: CDR1 SEHNR, CDR2 FQNEAQ (reference sequence). CDR3 in amino acids: CASSTRWVRTSTDTQYF. The CDR3 DNA reads TGTGCCAGCAGCACCCGGTGGGTGCGGACTAGCACAGATACGCAGTATTTT.

The rearrangement links TRBV9 to TRBJ1-2, with D unresolved. CDR3 length: 15 amino acids. V shed 0 bases and J shed 5 bases, with 14 bases lying between them. The germline CDR1 and CDR2 sequences are SGDLS and YYNGEE. The CDR3 here is CASSVAAGPQYGYTF. DNA of the CDR3: TGTGCCAGCAGCGTAGCTGCGGGCCCCCAGTATGGCTACACCTTC.

V gene TRBV9 combines with J gene TRBJ2-2; maybe TRBD1 (6 bases). Per germline, CDR1 SGDLS and CDR2 YYNGEE. This CDR3 is built from 12 residues. Trimming took off 9 bases at V and 4 bases at J, with 10 bases between the two ends. The CDR3 is CATRGATGELFF. The DNA of the CDR3 is TGTGCCACCAGGGGAGCCACCGGGGAGCTGTTTTTT.

The CDR3 region is CASATLGTGKQYF. The DNA for the CDR3 is TGTGCTAGTGCCACCTTGGGGACAGGGAAGCAGTATTTT. The V call is TRBV12-5, the J call TRBJ2-3, with TRBD1 matching 9 bases. V gave up 7 bases and J gave up 11 bases; unmatched junction bases: 10. The CDR3 runs 13 residues. Germline loops: CDR1 LGHNT, CDR2 FRNRAP.

The chain couples TRBV9 to TRBJ1-5; D not certain. From germline, CDR1 is SGDLS and CDR2 YYNGEE. Trimming took off 0 bases at V and 7 bases at J, with 8 bases between the two ends. This CDR3 is built from 13 residues. The DNA for the CDR3 is TGTGCCAGCAGCGTAGCGGAGGCACAGCCCCAGCATTTT. Translated: CASSVAEAQPQHF. The entire variable domain, with the rest obtained from reference TRBV9 and TRBJ1-5, is as follows: DSGVTQTPKHLITATGQRVTLRCSPRSGDLSVYWYQQSLDQGLQFLIQYYNGEERAKGNILERFSAQQFPDLHSELNLSSLELGDSALYFCASSVAEAQPQHFGDGTRLSIL.

The V call is TRBV7-9, the J call TRBJ1-5; 7 nucleotides agree with TRBD1. J was trimmed by 0 bases and V by 5 bases; bases with no gene match: 4. This CDR3 region has 15 residues. The germline CDR1 and CDR2 sequences are SEHNR and FQNEAQ (reference sequence). The CDR3 region is CASSRGTVSNQPQHF. Written as DNA, the CDR3 is TGTGCCAGCAGCCGGGGGACAGTTAGCAATCAGCCCCAGCATTTT.

The gene calls are TRBV12-5 and TRBJ2-3; 8 nucleotides align to TRBD1. The CDR3 runs 16 residues. After removal of 5 bases from V and 2 bases from J, the junction contained 9 bases not matched to a gene. Germline loops: CDR1 LGHNT, CDR2 FRNRAP. The CDR3 sequence: CASGPPGQANTDTQYF. The CDR3 DNA reads TGTGCTAGTGGTCCCCCGGGACAGGCGAACACAGATACGCAGTATTTT.